This T cell receptor beta chain was observed in a study of blood T cell repertoires in COVID-19. TCRdb keeps only in-frame clones here, not all; method: immunoSEQ multiplex PCR. The sample lists hundreds of thousands of clones; 65% to 85% were seen once. This CDR3 contains 12 residues. Trimming shortened V by 4 bases and J by 0 bases, and 6 bases separated the two germline ends. Germline V gene lookup returns CDR1 SQVTM and CDR2 ANQGSEA. The sequencing sample was made of PBMCs or T cells enriched from blood (not recorded which). The clonotype originates from a woman in her sixties or seventies who had recovered from COVID-19. The chain has TRBV29-1 and TRBJ1-1; D ambiguous. The chain's CDR3 is CSVARLNTEAFF. In nucleotides, the CDR3 is TGCAGCGTTGCCAGGCTGAACACTGAAGCTTTCTTT.